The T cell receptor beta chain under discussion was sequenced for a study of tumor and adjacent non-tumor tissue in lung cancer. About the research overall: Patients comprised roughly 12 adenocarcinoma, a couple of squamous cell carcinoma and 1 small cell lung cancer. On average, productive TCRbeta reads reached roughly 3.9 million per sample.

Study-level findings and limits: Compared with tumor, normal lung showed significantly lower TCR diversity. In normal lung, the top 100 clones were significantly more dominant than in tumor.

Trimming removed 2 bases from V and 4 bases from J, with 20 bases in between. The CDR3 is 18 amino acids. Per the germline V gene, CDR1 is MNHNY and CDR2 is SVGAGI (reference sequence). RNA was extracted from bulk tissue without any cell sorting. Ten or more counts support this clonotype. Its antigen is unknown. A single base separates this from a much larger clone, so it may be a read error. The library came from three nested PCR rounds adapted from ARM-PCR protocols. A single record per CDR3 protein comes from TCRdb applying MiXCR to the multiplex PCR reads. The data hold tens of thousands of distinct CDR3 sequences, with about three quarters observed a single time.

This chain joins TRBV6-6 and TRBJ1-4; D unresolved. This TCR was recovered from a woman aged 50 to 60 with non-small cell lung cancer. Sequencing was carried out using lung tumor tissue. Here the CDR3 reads CASSYPRPQIEFNEKLFF. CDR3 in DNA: TGTGCCAGCAGTTACCCCCGGCCGCAGATAGAATTTAATGAAAAACTGTTTTTT.